This entry concerns a single T cell receptor (beta chain). Antigen specificity is unknown. This specimen comes from a study of T cell repertoires in cytomegalovirus infection. TCRdb itself ran the reads through MiXCR, one entry per CDR3 protein. The sample yields around 120,000 distinct CDR3 sequences, roughly 40% seen once. The germline V gene has CDR1 MNHEY and CDR2 SVGAGI. The CDR3 contains 16 residues. The V segment lost 4 bases and the J segment 1 base; nucleotides outside the gene matches: 5. The sample was CD8+ T cells from cultured PBMCs, taken from culture after CMV antigen stimulation. This clonotype was sampled from a human donor in good health (CMV status not recorded). Some clones in this sample may be carry-over from other donors' samples. The chain couples TRBV6-5 to TRBJ2-7, with 12 bases matching TRBD2. The CDR3 here is CASSLGTSGLSYEQYF. The CDR3, as DNA: TGTGCCAGCAGTTTAGGGACTAGCGGGCTATCCTACGAGCAGTACTTC.